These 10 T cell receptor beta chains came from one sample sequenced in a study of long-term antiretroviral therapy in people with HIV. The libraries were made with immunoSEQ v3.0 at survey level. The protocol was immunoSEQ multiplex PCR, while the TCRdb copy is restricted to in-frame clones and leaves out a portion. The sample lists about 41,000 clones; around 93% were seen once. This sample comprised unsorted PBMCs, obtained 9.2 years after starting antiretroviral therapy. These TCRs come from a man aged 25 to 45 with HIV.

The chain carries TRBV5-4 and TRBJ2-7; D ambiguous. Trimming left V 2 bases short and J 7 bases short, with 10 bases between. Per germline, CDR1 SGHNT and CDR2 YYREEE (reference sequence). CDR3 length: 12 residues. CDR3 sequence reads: CASSFFLGEQYF. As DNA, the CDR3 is TGTGCCAGCAGCTTCTTCCTCGGGGAGCAGTACTTC.

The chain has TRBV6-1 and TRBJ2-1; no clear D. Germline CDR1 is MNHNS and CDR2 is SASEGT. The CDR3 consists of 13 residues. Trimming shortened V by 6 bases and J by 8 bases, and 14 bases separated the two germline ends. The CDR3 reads CASSGSRSDEQFF. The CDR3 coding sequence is TGTGCCAGCAGCGGAAGCAGGAGTGATGAGCAGTTCTTC.

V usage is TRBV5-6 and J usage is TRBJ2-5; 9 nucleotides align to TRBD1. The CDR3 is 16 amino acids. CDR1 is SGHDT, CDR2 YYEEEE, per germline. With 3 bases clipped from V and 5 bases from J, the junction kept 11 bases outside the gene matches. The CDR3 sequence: CASSSYRDRVWETQYF. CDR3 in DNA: TGTGCCAGCAGCTCCTACCGGGACAGGGTGTGGGAGACCCAGTACTTC.

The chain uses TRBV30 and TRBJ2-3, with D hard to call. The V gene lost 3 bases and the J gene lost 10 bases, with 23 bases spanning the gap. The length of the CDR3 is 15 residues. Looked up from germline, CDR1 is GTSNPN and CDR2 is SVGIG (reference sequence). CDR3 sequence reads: CAWSFGSLFVRAQYF. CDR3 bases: TGTGCCTGGAGCTTCGGCAGCCTGTTCGTCCGGGCGCAGTATTTT.

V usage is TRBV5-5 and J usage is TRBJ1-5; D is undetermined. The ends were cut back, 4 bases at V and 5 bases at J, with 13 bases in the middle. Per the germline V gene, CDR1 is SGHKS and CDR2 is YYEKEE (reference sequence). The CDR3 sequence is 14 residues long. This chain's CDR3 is CASSRQAAHQPQHF. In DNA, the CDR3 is TGTGCCAGCAGCCGGCAGGCAGCCCATCAGCCCCAGCATTTT.

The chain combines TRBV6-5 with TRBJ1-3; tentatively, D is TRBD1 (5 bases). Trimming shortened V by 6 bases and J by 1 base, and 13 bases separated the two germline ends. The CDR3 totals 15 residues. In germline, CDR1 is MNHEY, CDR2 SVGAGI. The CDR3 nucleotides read TGTGCCAGCAGGCCTCAGAGGGGTTCTGGAAACACCATATATTTT. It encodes CASRPQRGSGNTIYF.

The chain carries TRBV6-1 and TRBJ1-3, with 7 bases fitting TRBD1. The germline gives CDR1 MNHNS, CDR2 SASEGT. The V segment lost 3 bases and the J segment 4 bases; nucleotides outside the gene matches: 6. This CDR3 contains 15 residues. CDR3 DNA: TGTGCCAGCAGTGATACAGGGGAGGGAGGAAACACCATATATTTT. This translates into CASSDTGEGGNTIYF.

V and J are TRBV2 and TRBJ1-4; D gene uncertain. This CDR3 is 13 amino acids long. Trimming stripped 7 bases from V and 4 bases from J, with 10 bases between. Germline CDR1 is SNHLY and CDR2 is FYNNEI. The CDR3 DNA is TGTGCCAGCACCAGGTCGGGTAATGAAAAACTGTTTTTT. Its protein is CASTRSGNEKLFF.

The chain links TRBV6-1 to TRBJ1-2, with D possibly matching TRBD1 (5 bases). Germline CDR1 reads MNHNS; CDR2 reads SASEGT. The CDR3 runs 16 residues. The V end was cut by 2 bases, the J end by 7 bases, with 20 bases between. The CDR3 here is CASSEPRGGRVSGYTF. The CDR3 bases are TGTGCCAGCAGTGAACCCCGCGGCGGCAGGGTTAGTGGCTACACCTTC.

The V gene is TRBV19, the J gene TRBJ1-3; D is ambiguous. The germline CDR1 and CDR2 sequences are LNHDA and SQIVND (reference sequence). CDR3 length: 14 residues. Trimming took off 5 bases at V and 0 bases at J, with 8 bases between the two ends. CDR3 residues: CASSREHSGNTIYF. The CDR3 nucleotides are TGTGCCAGTAGTCGGGAACACTCTGGAAACACCATATATTTT.